This T cell receptor (beta chain) is drawn from a study of T-cell memory formation after mild COVID-19. Study conclusions and caveats: The pre-infection memory compartment contained some responding clones, suggesting cross-reactive memory joined.

This clonotype appeared a few times. What it recognizes is unknown. Germline V gene lookup returns CDR1 ENHRY and CDR2 SYGVKD. V lost 6 bases, J lost 2 bases, and 10 bases lay in between. This CDR3 region has 13 residues. TCRdb processed the 5' RACE reads anew with MiXCR; each CDR3 protein has one entry. This table has around 470,000 distinct CDR3 sequences, about 19% appearing once. This chain connects TRBV10-3 to TRBJ1-1; the D is unclear. The sequenced material came from PBMCs or a T cell subset sorted from them (not recorded which). The sequence derives from an adult woman who had mild COVID-19 (a few samples of this study predate the infection). Cell type and time point are not known. As DNA, the CDR3 is TGTGCCATCAGAAGTGGTCCTAACACTGAAGCTTTCTTT. This codes for CAIRSGPNTEAFF.